Many counts were recorded for the clone carrying this T cell receptor beta chain. Its matching antigen is unknown. These data belong to a study of T cells in Graves' hyperthyroidism and ophthalmopathy. General study results and limits: A model using 13 V-J features told ophthalmopathy apart from stable hyperthyroidism.

RNA transcripts were the template for amplifying TCR beta CDR3 regions. HTBI primers were the set used in a first-round RT-PCR of the TCR CDR3. One entry per CDR3 protein, called by TCRdb with MiXCR from the multiplex PCR reads. The data contain under 750,000 distinct CDR3 sequences, roughly 20% of them singletons. Germline values: CDR1 SGHTA, CDR2 FQGNSA. The CDR3 covers 17 residues. V shed 2 bases and J shed 0 bases, with 13 bases lying between them. Each diagnosis was grounded in clinical symptoms, serum thyroxine and TRAb, thyroid ultrasound, and orbital computed tomography. The rearrangement uses TRBV7-2 and TRBJ2-2; D might be TRBD1 (6 bases). The receptor comes from a woman between 50 and 59 years old with Graves' hyperthyroidism that later progressed to Graves' ophthalmopathy. The sequenced material came from blood. The CDR3 region has the DNA TGTGCCAGCAGCTTACCATCAGGGGTCGCGAACACCGGGGAGCTGTTTTTT. As protein: CASSLPSGVANTGELFF.